The sequence of this T cell receptor (beta chain) was determined in a study of CD8 T cells in ankylosing spondylitis. Whole-study results and caveats: Ankylosing spondylitis blood seemed to carry a telltale TCR beta motif made of several highly homologous variants.

In its sample, this clonotype was seen a few times. Its antigen remains unidentified. Using its own MiXCR run on the 5' RACE reads, TCRdb lists one record per CDR3 protein. The sample consists of around 300,000 distinct CDR3 sequences, under 14% of them appearing once. Germline CDR1 is SGHVS and CDR2 is FQNEAQ. This CDR3 comprises 16 residues. V lost 1 base to trimming and J lost 2 bases, with 12 bases between them. Sequences were obtained from blood, either unsorted or a sorted T cell fraction (not recorded which). The J gene is TRBJ2-1, the V gene TRBV7-8; TRBD2 is a possible D gene (5 bases). This receptor was taken from a female donor with ankylosing spondylitis or in good health (not recorded which). The CDR3 DNA sequence: TGTGCCAGCAGCTTAGTTTCGCGGGCCACCTACAATGAGCAGTTCTTC. It is translated as CASSLVSRATYNEQFF.